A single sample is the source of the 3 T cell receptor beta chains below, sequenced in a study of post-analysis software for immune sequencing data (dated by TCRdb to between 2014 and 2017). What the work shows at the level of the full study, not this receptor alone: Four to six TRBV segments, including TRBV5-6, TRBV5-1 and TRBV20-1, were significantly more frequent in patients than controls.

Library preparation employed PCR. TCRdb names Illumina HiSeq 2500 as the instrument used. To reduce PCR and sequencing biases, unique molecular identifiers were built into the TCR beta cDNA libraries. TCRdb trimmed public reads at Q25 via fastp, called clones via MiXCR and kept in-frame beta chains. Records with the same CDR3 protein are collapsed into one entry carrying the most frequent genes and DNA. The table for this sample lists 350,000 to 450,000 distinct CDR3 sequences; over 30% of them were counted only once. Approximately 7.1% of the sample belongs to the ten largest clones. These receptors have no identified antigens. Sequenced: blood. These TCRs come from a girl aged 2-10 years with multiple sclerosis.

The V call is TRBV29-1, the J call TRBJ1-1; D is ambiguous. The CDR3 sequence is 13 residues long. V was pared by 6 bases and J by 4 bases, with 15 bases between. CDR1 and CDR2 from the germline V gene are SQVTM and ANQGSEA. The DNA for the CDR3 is TGCAGCGTGGCCCACGTGTTGGCCACTGAAGCTTTCTTT. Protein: CSVAHVLATEAFF.

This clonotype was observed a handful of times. Here the CDR3 DNA reads TGTGCCAGCAGCTTGGTATGGGACAGGGGGAACTATGGCTACACCTTC. Its protein product is CASSLVWDRGNYGYTF. J is TRBJ1-2 and V is TRBV5-5, with 11 bases matching TRBD1. Germline CDR1 and CDR2: SGHKS and YYEKEE (reference sequence). With V trimmed by 0 bases and J by 2 bases, 3 bases remained unmatched. This CDR3 region has 16 residues.

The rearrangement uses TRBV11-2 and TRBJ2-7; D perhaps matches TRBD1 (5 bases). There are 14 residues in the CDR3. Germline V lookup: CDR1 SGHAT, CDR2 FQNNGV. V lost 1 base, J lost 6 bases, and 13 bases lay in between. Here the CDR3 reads CASSLGPDILEQYF. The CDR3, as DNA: TGTGCCAGCAGCTTAGGTCCGGACATCCTCGAGCAGTACTTC. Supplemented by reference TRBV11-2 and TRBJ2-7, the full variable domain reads EAGVAQSPRYKIIEKRQSVAFWCNPISGHATLYWYQQILGQGPKLLIQFQNNGVVDDSQLPKDRFSAERLKGVDSTLKIQPAKLEDSAVYLCASSLGPDILEQYFGPGTRLTVT.